This TCR beta chain stems from a study of immune cell composition in non-small cell lung cancer. As for the study in general: Most cases were lung adenocarcinoma or squamous cell carcinoma. Findings of the study overall: Lung squamous cell carcinoma tumours had significantly higher top 10 clone scores and productive clonality than lung adenocarcinoma. Adenocarcinomas with higher top tumour-associated clone frequency had more reactive TILs.

Measured with immunoSEQ multiplex PCR; TCRdb has only the in-frame clones, and not every one. The sample contains around 2,800 clones, roughly 79% of which appear only once. As regards this clone: What it binds is unknown.

This CDR3 has 14 amino acids. The germline V and J ends were trimmed by 5 bases and 2 bases, with 12 bases remaining between them. The germline gives CDR1 ENHRY, CDR2 SYGVKD. The chain employs TRBV10-3 and TRBJ1-1; tentative D call: TRBD1 (6 bases). The material sequenced was lung tumor tissue. This receptor was obtained from a human donor with non-small cell lung cancer. The CDR3 nucleotides are TGTGCCATCAGTCCCCGGACAGACAACACTGAAGCTTTCTTT. Translated: CAISPRTDNTEAFF.